This T cell receptor (beta chain) was captured by sequencing in a study of neurological immune-mediated disorders. The sample holds many counts of this clonotype. CDR3 length equals 15 residues. CDR1 and CDR2 from the germline V gene are LGHDT and YNNKEL (reference sequence). J was trimmed by 0 bases and V by 1 base; bases with no gene match: 1. The cDNA came from 5'RACE with 10-nucleotide random UMIs. TCRdb called the 5' RACE reads again in MiXCR, with one record for every CDR3 protein. The sample comprises tens of thousands of distinct CDR3 sequences, approximately 10% of which are singletons, and about 7% rests with the top ten.

This clonotype originated in a woman in her 30s with HTLV-1-associated myelopathy (HAM/TSP). Sequences were obtained from PBMCs. This sequence joins TRBV3-1 and TRBJ2-3, with TRBD2 identical over 7 bases. The CDR3 nucleotides are TGTGCCAGCAGCCAAGCTAGCGGTAGCACAGATACGCAGTATTTT. Translated, it gives CASSQASGSTDTQYF.